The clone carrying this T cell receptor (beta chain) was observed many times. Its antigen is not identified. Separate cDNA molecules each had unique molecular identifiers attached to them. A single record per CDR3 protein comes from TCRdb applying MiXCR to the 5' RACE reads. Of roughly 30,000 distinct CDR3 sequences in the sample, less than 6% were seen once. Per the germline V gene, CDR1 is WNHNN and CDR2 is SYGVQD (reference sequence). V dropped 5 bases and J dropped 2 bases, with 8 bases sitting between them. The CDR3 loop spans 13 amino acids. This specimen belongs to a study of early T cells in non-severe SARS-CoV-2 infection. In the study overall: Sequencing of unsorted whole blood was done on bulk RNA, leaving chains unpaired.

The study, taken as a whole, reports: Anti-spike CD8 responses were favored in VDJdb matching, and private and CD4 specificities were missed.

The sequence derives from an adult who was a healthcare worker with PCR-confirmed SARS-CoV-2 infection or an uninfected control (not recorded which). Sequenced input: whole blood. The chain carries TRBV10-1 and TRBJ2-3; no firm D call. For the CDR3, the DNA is TGCGCCAGCAGTCCAGTGAACACAGATACGCAGTATTTT. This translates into CASSPVNTDTQYF.